The rows below give T cell receptor beta chains drawn from one sample of a study of blood T cell repertoires in COVID-19. Sequencing was performed with immunoSEQ multiplex PCR; in TCRdb, only in-frame clones are kept and a portion is missing. The sample consists of about 200,000 clones, roughly 86% of them appearing once. The material sequenced was peripheral blood. All receptors come from a young man with active or convalescent COVID-19. The CDR3 runs from the conserved cysteine through the conserved F or W. Fields, in order: V gene, J gene, D gene, clone size, CDR3 DNA, CDR3 protein. The D gene is left open where the match is weak. Only some rows state a clone size, as once, few, many or a class for expanded clones.

v_gene: TRBV18; j_gene: TRBJ2-7; d_gene: TRBD1; abundance: few; CDR3nt: TGTGCCAGCTCACAAACCCGGGACAGGGGGCTATACGAGCAGTACTTC; CDR3aa: CASSQTRDRGLYEQYF
v_gene: TRBV7-9; j_gene: TRBJ2-3; d_gene: -; abundance: -; CDR3nt: TGTGCCAGCAGCTTTTCCGTGGATACGCAGTATTTT; CDR3aa: CASSFSVDTQYF
v_gene: TRBV19; j_gene: TRBJ1-1; d_gene: -; abundance: -; CDR3nt: TGTGCCAGTAGTTCAACGGAGGACACTGAAGCTTTCTTT; CDR3aa: CASSSTEDTEAFF
v_gene: TRBV28; j_gene: TRBJ1-1; d_gene: TRBD1; abundance: -; CDR3nt: TGTGCCAGCAAGATCCCGGGACAGGGGGTCGACACTGAAGCTTTCTTT; CDR3aa: CASKIPGQGVDTEAFF
v_gene: TRBV29-1; j_gene: TRBJ2-7; d_gene: -; abundance: -; CDR3nt: TGCAGCGTACCCGGACTAGGGGGCTACGAGCAGTACTTC; CDR3aa: CSVPGLGGYEQYF
v_gene: TRBV6-6; j_gene: TRBJ1-4; d_gene: TRBD1; abundance: -; CDR3nt: TGTGCCAGCAGCTTCACTTTATCAGGGACAGAACCAACTAATGAAAAACTGTTTTTT; CDR3aa: CASSFTLSGTEPTNEKLFF
v_gene: TRBV28; j_gene: TRBJ2-3; d_gene: -; abundance: -; CDR3nt: TGTGCCAGCAGCACACCGACAAGTAGCACAGATACGCAGTATTTT; CDR3aa: CASSTPTSSTDTQYF
v_gene: TRBV20-1; j_gene: TRBJ1-2; d_gene: -; abundance: -; CDR3nt: TGCAGTGCTAGAGCCTTTGGCTACACCTTC; CDR3aa: CSARAFGYTF
v_gene: TRBV7-9; j_gene: TRBJ1-1; d_gene: -; abundance: -; CDR3nt: TGTGCCAGCAGCCATACGACAGGCCTTAACACTGAAGCTTTCTTT; CDR3aa: CASSHTTGLNTEAFF
v_gene: TRBV30; j_gene: TRBJ2-2; d_gene: -; abundance: once; CDR3nt: TGTGCCTGGAGTTCACCCGTGACTAGACCGAACACCGGGGAGCTGTTTTTT; CDR3aa: CAWSSPVTRPNTGELFF
v_gene: TRBV5-1; j_gene: TRBJ1-1; d_gene: -; abundance: -; CDR3nt: TGCGCCAGCAGCTTGGCCGGTATCGGAGCTTTCTTT; CDR3aa: CASSLAGIGAFF
v_gene: TRBV30; j_gene: TRBJ2-3; d_gene: TRBD2; abundance: -; CDR3nt: TGTGCCTTAACTAGCGGGAGCACAGATACGCAGTATTTT; CDR3aa: CALTSGSTDTQYF
v_gene: TRBV30; j_gene: TRBJ1-5; d_gene: -; abundance: -; CDR3nt: TGTGCCTGGAGTGCTACCAGCAATCAGCCCCAGCATTTT; CDR3aa: CAWSATSNQPQHF
v_gene: TRBV3-1/TRBV3-2; j_gene: TRBJ2-7; d_gene: TRBD1; abundance: few; CDR3nt: TGTGCCAGCAGCCAAGGGTGGGGACAGGGATCCTACGAGCAGTACTTC; CDR3aa: CASSQGWGQGSYEQYF
v_gene: TRBV7-2; j_gene: TRBJ1-1; d_gene: -; abundance: few; CDR3nt: TGTGCCAGCAGCGCGACAGGGAACACTGAAGCTTTCTTT; CDR3aa: CASSATGNTEAFF
v_gene: TRBV6-5; j_gene: TRBJ1-1; d_gene: -; abundance: -; CDR3nt: TGTGCCAGTTCTCGGACGGACTTGAACACTGAAGCTTTCTTT; CDR3aa: CASSRTDLNTEAFF
v_gene: TRBV2; j_gene: TRBJ1-6; d_gene: -; abundance: -; CDR3nt: TGTGCCAGCAGTGAGGGCCGCCGGGGTTCACCCCTCCACTTT; CDR3aa: CASSEGRRGSPLHF
v_gene: TRBV7-9; j_gene: TRBJ1-1; d_gene: -; abundance: -; CDR3nt: TGTGCCAGCAGCTCCGGACAGCACACTGAAGCTTTCTTT; CDR3aa: CASSSGQHTEAFF
v_gene: TRBV5-1; j_gene: TRBJ1-6; d_gene: -; abundance: -; CDR3nt: TGCGCCAGCAGCCTCAATCCCCGGGGGGCGTCTAATTCACCCCTCCACTTT; CDR3aa: CASSLNPRGASNSPLHF
v_gene: TRBV9; j_gene: TRBJ1-3; d_gene: -; abundance: -; CDR3nt: TGTGCCAGCAGCGTAGGACAGCCAGGAAACACCATATATTTT; CDR3aa: CASSVGQPGNTIYF
v_gene: TRBV5-1; j_gene: TRBJ1-1; d_gene: -; abundance: once; CDR3nt: TGCGCCAGCAGCTTTTCCGGGAGGGACACTGAAGCTTTCTTT; CDR3aa: CASSFSGRDTEAFF
v_gene: TRBV7-9; j_gene: TRBJ1-3; d_gene: -; abundance: -; CDR3nt: TGTGCCAGCAGTGGTGGCGACACCTCCAAAACGCGAAACACCATATATTTT; CDR3aa: CASSGGDTSKTRNTIYF
v_gene: TRBV9; j_gene: TRBJ2-7; d_gene: TRBD2; abundance: -; CDR3nt: TGTGCCAGCAGCGCGGGACTAGCGGGAAGCGCCCTGGAGCAGTACTTC; CDR3aa: CASSAGLAGSALEQYF
v_gene: TRBV4-1; j_gene: TRBJ2-7; d_gene: TRBD1; abundance: -; CDR3nt: TGCGCCAGCAGCCAAGTTCTGGGACAGGCCGGCTACGAGCAGTACTTC; CDR3aa: CASSQVLGQAGYEQYF
v_gene: TRBV2; j_gene: TRBJ1-6; d_gene: -; abundance: -; CDR3nt: TGTGCCAGCAGCGACAGCAACAGGGTTGGATCACCCCTCCACTTT; CDR3aa: CASSDSNRVGSPLHF
v_gene: TRBV15; j_gene: TRBJ2-7; d_gene: TRBD2; abundance: -; CDR3nt: TGTGCCACCAGCAGGGCCGTTAGCGGGGGTCTCTACGAGCAGTACTTC; CDR3aa: CATSRAVSGGLYEQYF
v_gene: TRBV12-5; j_gene: TRBJ2-7; d_gene: -; abundance: -; CDR3nt: TGTGCTAGTGGCCAGGGGTACTACGAGCAGTACTTC; CDR3aa: CASGQGYYEQYF
v_gene: TRBV15; j_gene: TRBJ1-6; d_gene: -; abundance: -; CDR3nt: TGTGCCACCAGCAGAGGCTCGGGGTCACCCCTCCACTTT; CDR3aa: CATSRGSGSPLHF